Included here is one T cell receptor beta chain sequence, with context. These data come from a study of blood T cell repertoires in COVID-19. The CDR3 extends over 14 amino acids. Germline CDR1 LGHNA, CDR2 YNFKEQ. V shed 1 base and J shed 4 bases, with 10 bases lying between them. TCRdb's copy holds only in-frame clones and misses some; the assay was immunoSEQ multiplex PCR. The table includes some 300,000 clones, 80% to 90% detected once. This chain uses TRBV4-2 with TRBJ1-2, with D tentatively TRBD1 (5 bases). The clonotype was recovered from a woman in her forties or fifties with COVID-19, enrolled during active disease. The sequencing sample was made of peripheral blood. The chain's CDR3 is CASSQVQGGYGYTF. CDR3 DNA sequence: TGTGCCAGCAGCCAAGTTCAGGGAGGCTATGGCTACACCTTC.